The 26 T cell receptor beta chains presented below share a single source sample, sequenced in a study of shared clonotypes between healthy human individuals. Only in-frame clones appear in the TCRdb table, and some are missing; sequencing was by immunoSEQ multiplex PCR. Among 600,000 to 750,000 clones listed, 72% were seen once. The specimen sequenced was memory CD4+ T cells sorted from blood. The subset: CD45RA-negative fraction. Receptor source: a woman aged 25-40 years in good health.

This clone has more than one count but fewer than ten. CDR3 in DNA: TGTGCCAGCAGCGTAGGGCTAGCGGCTTCCTACAATGAGCAGTTCTTC. Its protein product is CASSVGLAASYNEQFF. This chain connects TRBV9 to TRBJ2-1; 7 bases fit TRBD2. Germline V gene lookup returns CDR1 SGDLS and CDR2 YYNGEE. This CDR3 is 16 amino acids long. V shed 0 bases, J shed 1 base, and the junction held 4 bases outside the gene matches.

The chain carries TRBV5-1 and TRBJ2-1; TRBD2 agrees at 10 bases. This CDR3 is built from 15 residues. Germline V gene sequence: CDR1 SGHRS, CDR2 YFSETQ. V lost 4 bases and J lost 15; bases outside the gene matches: 16. CDR3 nucleotide sequence: TGCGCCAGCAGCCCACCCGGGACTAGCGAAGCAAGGAGGTTCTTC. Encoded protein: CASSPPGTSEARRFF. The whole variable domain, filled in from reference TRBV5-1 and TRBJ2-1, reads KAGVTQTPRYLIKTRGQQVTLSCSPISGHRSVSWYQQTPGQGLQFLFEYFSETQRNKGNFPGRFSGRQFSNSRSEMNVSTLELGDSALYLCASSPPGTSEARRFFGPGTRLTVL.

The chain employs TRBV19 and TRBJ1-2, with 7 bases that match TRBD1. This CDR3 contains 14 residues. CDR1 is LNHDA and CDR2 is SQIVND in the germline V gene (reference sequence). Unmatched junction bases numbered 9, after V lost 7 bases and J lost 4 bases. CDR3 protein: CASIWTGATYGYTF. CDR3 nucleotide sequence: TGTGCCAGTATATGGACAGGTGCGACCTATGGCTACACCTTC.

The V and J genes are TRBV28 and TRBJ2-1, with 10 bases matching TRBD2. V was pared by 4 bases and J by 4 bases, with 7 bases of the junction left unmatched. There are 16 residues in the CDR3. Germline lookup yields CDR1 MDHEN and CDR2 SYDVKM. CDR3 sequence (DNA): TGTGCCAGCAGTTCCCCACTAGCGGGGACATACAATGAGCAGTTCTTC. It translates to CASSSPLAGTYNEQFF.

The J gene is TRBJ2-1, the V gene TRBV7-2; D not certain. Germline V gene lookup returns CDR1 SGHTA and CDR2 FQGNSA. The CDR3 has 13 residues. The ends were cut back, 5 bases at V and 6 bases at J, with 11 bases in the middle. CDR3 sequence (DNA): TGTGCCAGCAGCGATTATATCAGCAATGAGCAGTTCTTC. Residues: CASSDYISNEQFF. The full variable domain, rest sourced from reference TRBV7-2 and TRBJ2-1, is GAGVSQSPSNKVTEKGKDVELRCDPISGHTALYWYRQSLGQGLEFLIYFQGNSAPDKSGLPSDRFSAERTGGSVSTLTIQRTQQEDSAVYLCASSDYISNEQFFGPGTRLTVL.

This rearrangement joins TRBV7-2 to TRBJ1-4; D is unclear. CDR1 is SGHTA, CDR2 FQGNSA, per germline. Trimming took 1 base from V and 6 from J, leaving 15 bases between them. The CDR3 covers 16 residues. DNA for the CDR3: TGTGCCAGCAGCTTAGGTTTGGGTGTGGACGATGAAAAACTGTTTTTT. Protein product: CASSLGLGVDDEKLFF.

J is TRBJ2-1 and V is TRBV28, with TRBD2 identical over 12 bases. The trim removed 1 base at V and 6 bases at J, leaving 7 bases unmatched. This CDR3 is 17 amino acids long. Germline loops: CDR1 MDHEN, CDR2 SYDVKM. CDR3 in amino acids: CASSLSALAGGPNEQFF. CDR3 nucleotides: TGTGCCAGCAGTTTATCCGCCCTAGCGGGAGGGCCCAATGAGCAGTTCTTC.

V gene TRBV6-5 combines with J gene TRBJ2-7; D remains ambiguous. Per the germline V gene, CDR1 is MNHEY and CDR2 is SVGAGI. This CDR3 has 12 amino acids. The V and J ends lost 9 bases and 0 bases respectively, with 9 bases between them. CDR3 coding DNA: TGTGCCAGGTCTTTACTCTCCTACGAGCAGTACTTC. Residues: CARSLLSYEQYF.

This chain connects TRBV6-1 to TRBJ2-7; D is perhaps TRBD1 (6 bases). The V and J ends lost 6 bases and 1 base respectively, with 13 bases between them. The CDR3 is 14 amino acids. The germline V gene has CDR1 MNHNS and CDR2 SASEGT. This chain's CDR3 is CASSPGQTSYEQYF. As DNA, the CDR3 is TGTGCCAGCAGCCCGGGACAAACATCCTACGAGCAGTACTTC.

This chain connects TRBV5-1 to TRBJ1-5; D possibly corresponds to TRBD1 (5 bases). Germline V gene lookup returns CDR1 SGHRS and CDR2 YFSETQ. The ends were cut back, 3 bases at V and 3 bases at J, with 13 bases in the middle. The CDR3 sequence is 15 residues long. The DNA of the CDR3 is TGCGCCAGCAGCTCGGGGGACCTACCCAATCAGCCCCAGCATTTT. Protein sequence: CASSSGDLPNQPQHF.

This clone turned up a few times. The chain employs TRBV4-2 and TRBJ2-7, with 7 nucleotides matching TRBD2. With V trimmed by 0 bases and J by 0 bases, 14 bases remained unmatched. CDR1 and CDR2 from the germline V gene are LGHNA and YNFKEQ. The CDR3 extends over 19 amino acids. CDR3 amino acids: CASSQESGIGRGSSYEQYF. CDR3 nucleotide sequence: TGTGCCAGCAGCCAAGAATCGGGAATCGGTCGCGGGAGCTCCTACGAGCAGTACTTC.

The CDR3 is CASSVQQGISEAFF. The CDR3 region has the DNA TGCGCCAGCAGCGTACAGCAGGGGATATCTGAAGCTTTCTTT. The chain combines TRBV5-1 with TRBJ1-1; TRBD1 is a possible D gene (6 bases). Germline CDR1 and CDR2: SGHRS and YFSETQ. Trimming removed 4 bases at V and 6 bases at J, with 16 bases between. The CDR3 sequence is 14 residues long.

This clone was seen only once. At one end, the junction sequence differs from germline, possibly due to a read error. J is TRBJ1-5 and V is TRBV2, with a weak D call TRBD1 (6 bases). Germline lookup yields CDR1 SNHLY and CDR2 FYNNEI. This CDR3 spans 11 amino acids. The CDR3 bases are TGTGCCAGCAGTGAAGAGAGGGGGTTAAGTTTT. It yields the protein CASSEERGLSF.

This clone was counted a few times. The chain is built from TRBV19 and TRBJ2-1, with TRBD1 matching over 9 bases. This CDR3 has 15 residues. V lost 5 bases and J lost 8; bases outside the gene matches: 10. Per the germline V gene, CDR1 is LNHDA and CDR2 is SQIVND (reference sequence). CDR3 coding DNA: TGTGCCAGTAGTTCACCGGGACAGGGTTACGATGAGCAGTTCTTC. It specifies CASSSPGQGYDEQFF.

The CDR3 bases are TGTGCCAGCAGGCCGGAGGCAGGGGACACTGAAGCTTTCTTT. Its protein is CASRPEAGDTEAFF. The J gene is TRBJ1-1, the V gene TRBV5-8; D perhaps matches TRBD1 (6 bases). The CDR3 runs 14 residues. Germline V lookup: CDR1 SGHTS, CDR2 YDEGEE. Trimming removed 5 bases at V and 3 bases at J, with 14 bases between.

The chain is built from TRBV10-3 and TRBJ2-5, with 9 bases matching TRBD2. The CDR3 extends over 14 amino acids. Per the germline V gene, CDR1 is ENHRY and CDR2 is SYGVKD. Trimming cost V 2 bases and J 5 bases; bases outside gene matches: 3. The CDR3 bases are TGTGCCATCAGTGAGATAGCGGGAGTTGAGACCCAGTACTTC. Translation gives CAISEIAGVETQYF.

The genes are TRBV7-2 and TRBJ1-2; D may be TRBD1 (5 bases). The V gene's germline CDR1 is SGHTA and CDR2 FQGNSA. The ends were cut back, 7 bases at V and 3 bases at J, with 15 bases in the middle. There are 14 residues in the CDR3. In nucleotides, the CDR3 is TGTGCCAGCATCGGGGCGGGGTTGGACTATGGCTACACCTTC. Its translation: CASIGAGLDYGYTF.

This chain connects TRBV7-8 to TRBJ1-2, with TRBD1 as a possible D gene (5 bases). Germline V CDR1 and CDR2: SGHVS, FQNEAQ. V was pared by 1 base and J by 4 bases, with 22 bases between. The CDR3 loop spans 18 amino acids. The CDR3 spells CASSLVTGSPAGGYGYTF. The DNA of the CDR3 is TGTGCCAGCAGCTTAGTCACCGGCAGTCCCGCTGGGGGCTATGGCTACACCTTC.

The chain combines TRBV30 with TRBJ2-5, with 8 bases aligning to TRBD2. Germline values: CDR1 GTSNPN, CDR2 SVGIG (reference sequence). The CDR3 extends over 14 amino acids. V shed 1 base and J 7 bases; nucleotides not matched to a gene: 8. The CDR3 region has the DNA TGTGCCTGGAGTGCGGGAGGGTCAGCGGGGACCCAGTACTTC. Its protein is CAWSAGGSAGTQYF.

The table lists this clone with a few counts. V is TRBV7-9 and J is TRBJ2-2, with 10 bases that match TRBD1. The length of the CDR3 is 15 residues. Germline CDR1 SEHNR, CDR2 FQNEAQ (reference sequence). After removal of 4 bases from V and 4 bases from J, the junction contained 3 bases not matched to a gene. This chain's CDR3 is CASSSDRGPTGELFF. In DNA, the CDR3 is TGTGCCAGCAGCTCCGACAGGGGGCCCACCGGGGAGCTGTTTTTT.

J is TRBJ1-5 and V is TRBV6-1; D ambiguous. This CDR3 comprises 14 residues. The V and J ends lost 4 bases and 1 base respectively, with 8 bases between them. Germline CDR1 is MNHNS and CDR2 is SASEGT. CDR3 DNA: TGTGCCAGCAGTGGCCCGACAAGCAATCAGCCCCAGCATTTT. Its translation: CASSGPTSNQPQHF.

V and J are TRBV30 and TRBJ2-7, with D possibly being TRBD1 (6 bases). In germline, CDR1 is GTSNPN, CDR2 SVGIG (reference sequence). The length of the CDR3 is 11 residues. V lost 8 bases to trimming and J lost 6 bases, with 14 bases between them. CDR3 sequence reads: CAKSRGGEQYF. CDR3 bases: TGTGCCAAAAGCAGGGGTGGCGAGCAGTACTTC.

The rearrangement uses TRBV30 and TRBJ2-1; 7 positions agree with TRBD1. V lost 3 bases and J lost 0; bases outside the gene matches: 5. The CDR3 runs to 15 residues. Germline V gene sequence: CDR1 GTSNPN, CDR2 SVGIG (reference sequence). The CDR3 region is CAWSEGQSSYNEQFF. The CDR3 DNA sequence: TGTGCCTGGAGCGAGGGACAGAGCTCCTACAATGAGCAGTTCTTC.

The chain carries TRBV5-1 and TRBJ2-1; D is possibly TRBD2 (5 bases). The CDR3 spans 15 residues. V was pared by 0 bases and J by 8 bases, with 15 bases between. Germline CDR1 and CDR2: SGHRS and YFSETQ. The CDR3 DNA reads as TGCGCCAGCAGCTTGGAGTCCGGAGGTCCGGATGAGCAGTTCTTC. It codes for CASSLESGGPDEQFF.

A remark on this clone: This may be a read error, as it is one base from a much larger clone. This chain connects TRBV14 to TRBJ2-3; D uncertain. The CDR3 consists of 14 residues. Germline lookup yields CDR1 SGHDN and CDR2 FVKESK. CDR3 residues: CANSPSRSTDTQYF. The CDR3, as DNA: TGTGCCAACAGCCCTTCCCGTTCCACAGATACGCAGTATTTT.

The rearrangement uses TRBV29-1 and TRBJ2-5, with TRBD1 matching 9 bases. Matching the DNA end better, TRBJ2-7 makes the J call doubtful. The CDR3 sequence is 15 residues long. CDR1 is SQVTM and CDR2 is ANQGSEA in the germline V gene. This chain's CDR3 is CSVGRTGADSREQYF. CDR3 coding DNA: TGCAGCGTTGGACGGACAGGGGCTGATAGCCGCGAGCAGTACTTC.